A selection of T cell receptor beta chains follows, all from one sample in a study of shared clonotypes between healthy human individuals. This table comes from immunoSEQ multiplex PCR, and its TCRdb copy is limited to in-frame clones, with some not included. The sample lists 1,500,000 or so clones; more than 95% were seen once. The sequencing sample was made of naive CD4+ T cells sorted from blood. Source of these receptors: a man aged 25-45 years in good health. CDR3s include the opening cysteine and the closing phenylalanine or tryptophan. Fields, in order: clone size, V gene, J gene, CDR3 protein. Clone sizes are given selectively: once, few, many, or a class where the clone is expanded.

>NA|TRBV28|TRBJ2-7
CASSIPTSGKYEQYF
>NA|TRBV10-1|TRBJ2-2
CASSVARFAENTGELFF
>NA|TRBV11-3|TRBJ2-7
CASSLDRTHYEQYF
>NA|TRBV25-1|TRBJ2-3
CASSDTAGGSTDTQYF
>NA|TRBV28|TRBJ1-3
CASSSRDRPGNTIYF
>once|TRBV27|TRBJ2-3
CASSLWGGRSTDTQYF
>NA|TRBV5-1|TRBJ2-5
CASSLEGGGETQYF
>NA|TRBV28|TRBJ2-1
CASNWGSNEQFF
>NA|TRBV28|TRBJ2-2
CASSLWASGNTGELFF
>NA|TRBV10-3|TRBJ1-5
CAISEGQIGQPQHF
>NA|TRBV9|TRBJ2-3
CASSVVPGTQYF
>once|TRBV5-4|TRBJ1-1
CASSSYLDRGTEAFF
>NA|TRBV14|TRBJ2-1
CASSPLRDQRADYEQFF
>NA|TRBV5-8|TRBJ2-3
CADDAYSTDTQYF
>NA|TRBV7-2|TRBJ2-5
CASSLSGTPGETQYF
>NA|TRBV13|TRBJ2-6
CASSHPPGTTSGANVLTF
>NA|TRBV9|TRBJ2-1
CASSARPPGLAGVHEQFF
>few|TRBV27|TRBJ2-1
CASSLGLASGSNEQFF
>NA|TRBV6-5|TRBJ2-2
CASTDGASNTGELFF
>NA|TRBV18|TRBJ1-1
CASSPYVNTEAFF
>NA|TRBV19|TRBJ1-5
CATWTRSNQPQHF
>once|TRBV2|TRBJ2-7
CASTRLAGRSYEQYF
>NA|TRBV28|TRBJ2-7
CASSSGVHEQYF
>NA|TRBV5-1|TRBJ2-5
CASSPGLQQETQYF
>NA|TRBV6-5|TRBJ1-5
CASSTQGVKGAQHF
>NA|TRBV6-6|TRBJ2-7
CASSYPDSPYEQYF
>NA|TRBV2|TRBJ1-1
CASSDPTGVGTEAFF
>NA|TRBV19|TRBJ2-3
CASSIGLRLDSMYF
>NA|TRBV2|TRBJ2-6
CASSSRTGGSGANVLTF
>NA|TRBV20-1|TRBJ1-2
CSATGAFGYTF
>NA|TRBV7-7|TRBJ2-3
CASSPEGRDTQYF
>NA|TRBV7-2|TRBJ2-7
CASSLMHRGGEQYF
>NA|TRBV29-1|TRBJ1-1
CSVDRAGTEAFF
>NA|TRBV28|TRBJ2-7
CATRGVAYEQYF
>NA|TRBV5-1|TRBJ1-2
CASSLDLGDRERGYTF
>once|TRBV5-4|TRBJ2-7
CASSGGTSGKLYEQYF
>few|TRBV6-5|TRBJ1-2
CASNGGPDGYTF
>few|TRBV6-5|TRBJ2-1
CASSSRSLIKEQFF
>NA|TRBV15|TRBJ2-2
CATSRATGGTGELFF
>once|TRBV6-5|TRBJ2-7
CASSYRTGSYEQYF
>NA|TRBV11-2|TRBJ2-2
CASSTFRTSGRFAGELFF
>once|TRBV23-1|TRBJ2-7
CASRQGNSYEQYF
>few|TRBV2|TRBJ1-5
CASRAGTGKDQPQHF
>NA|TRBV11-3|TRBJ2-1
CASSPGVPTYNEQFF
>NA|TRBV14|TRBJ2-7
CASSPGQGATYEQYF